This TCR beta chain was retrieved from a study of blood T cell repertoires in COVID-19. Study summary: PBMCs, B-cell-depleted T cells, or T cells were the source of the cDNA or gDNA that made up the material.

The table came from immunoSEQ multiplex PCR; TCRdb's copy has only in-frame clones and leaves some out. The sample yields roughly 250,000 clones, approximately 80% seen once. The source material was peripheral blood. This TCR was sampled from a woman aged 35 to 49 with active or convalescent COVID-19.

The CDR3 reads CASSYSFSARGGYTF. Here the CDR3 DNA reads TGTGCCAGCAGTTACTCTTTTTCGGCCAGGGGAGGCTACACCTTC. The rearrangement uses TRBV6-5 and TRBJ1-2; a weak D match, TRBD1 (6 bases). CDR3 length: 15 residues. Germline V gene lookup returns CDR1 MNHEY and CDR2 SVGAGI. With 0 bases removed from V and 8 bases from J, the gap between germline ends came to 16 bases.